The T cell receptor beta chain under discussion was sequenced for a study of EBV T-cell therapy then PD-1 blockade in nasopharyngeal carcinoma (dated by TCRdb to the early 2020s). The sample's treatment or condition, from its label and the paper: AdE1-LMPpoly-expanded autologous EBV-specific T-cell therapy followed by anti-PD-1 nivolumab. Genomic DNA was extracted from sorted cells using the Qiagen DNeasy Kit. TCR beta chain deep sequencing was performed on the immunoSEQ platform. As for the original processing: The immunoSEQ Analyzer software was used to analyze the repertoire data. TCRdb retrieved this table from immuneACCESS and kept in-frame rearrangements only. Not all clones are present; in checked studies, unresolved V genes account for under half, and no reason is known for the remainder. V, J and clone size derive from that table, while D and trimming were established from the DNA sequence. This sample has under 25,000 clones in its table, and roughly 84% of those were observed once. The ten top clones hold approximately 31% of the sample.

Comments on this clone: Its antigen specificity is not known. There are no base qualities to consult, and no much larger clone falls within one base.

As encoded in the germline V gene, CDR1 is SGHDT while CDR2 is YYEEEE. The CDR3 spans 11 residues, from the cysteine through the phenylalanine. Only the CDR3 region is kept as DNA, spanning 33 bases read in frame from base 1. The trim is 3 bases for V and 8 bases for J, with a gap of 6 bases between the germline ends. The chain uses TRBV5-6 and TRBJ2-1, with the D gene not clear enough to name. The specimen was CD8+ T cells from blood, collected around day 30 from a patient whose treatment included autologous EBV-specific T cells and nivolumab. This TCR came from a middle-aged man with nasopharyngeal carcinoma. The base sequence is TGTGCCAGCAGCTCCCGAGATGAGCAGTTCTTC. It specifies CASSSRDEQFF.